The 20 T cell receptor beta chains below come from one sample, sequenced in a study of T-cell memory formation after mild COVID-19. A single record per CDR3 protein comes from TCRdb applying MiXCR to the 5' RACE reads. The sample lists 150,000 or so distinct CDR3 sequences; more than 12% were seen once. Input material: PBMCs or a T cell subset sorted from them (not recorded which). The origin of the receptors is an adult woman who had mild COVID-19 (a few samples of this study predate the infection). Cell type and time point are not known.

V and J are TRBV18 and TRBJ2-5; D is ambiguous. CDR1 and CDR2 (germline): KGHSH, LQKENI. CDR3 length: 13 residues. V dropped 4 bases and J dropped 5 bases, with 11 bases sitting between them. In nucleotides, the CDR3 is TGTGCCAGCTCACTGAGACAATGGGAGACCCAGTACTTC. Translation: CASSLRQWETQYF.

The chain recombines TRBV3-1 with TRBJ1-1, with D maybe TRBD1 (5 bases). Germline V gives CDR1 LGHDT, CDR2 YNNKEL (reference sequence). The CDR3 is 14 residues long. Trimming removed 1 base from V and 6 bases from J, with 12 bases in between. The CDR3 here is CASSQGIGAAEAFF. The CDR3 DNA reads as TGTGCCAGCAGCCAAGGAATAGGGGCGGCTGAAGCTTTCTTT.

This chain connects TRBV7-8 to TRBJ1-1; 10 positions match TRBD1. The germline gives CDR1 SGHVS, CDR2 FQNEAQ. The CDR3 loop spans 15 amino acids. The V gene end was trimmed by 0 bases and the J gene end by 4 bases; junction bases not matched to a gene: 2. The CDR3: CASSLARTGGTEAFF. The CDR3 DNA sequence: TGTGCCAGCAGCTTAGCTCGGACAGGGGGCACTGAAGCTTTCTTT.

DNA for the CDR3: TGTGCCAGCAGGGAATTCCGCCGGGGTGAGCAGTTCTTC. Amino acids: CASREFRRGEQFF. The chain combines TRBV7-2 with TRBJ2-1, with D possibly TRBD2 on 5 matching bases. The CDR3 runs to 13 residues. V was pared by 6 bases and J by 9 bases, with 15 bases between. Germline loops: CDR1 SGHTA, CDR2 FQGNSA.

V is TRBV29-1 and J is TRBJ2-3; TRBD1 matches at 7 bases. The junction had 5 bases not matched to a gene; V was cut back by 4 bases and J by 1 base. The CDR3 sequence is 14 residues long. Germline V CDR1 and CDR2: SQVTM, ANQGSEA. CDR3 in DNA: TGCAGCGTTGCCAGAGGACAGGGCACAGATACGCAGTATTTT. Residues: CSVARGQGTDTQYF.

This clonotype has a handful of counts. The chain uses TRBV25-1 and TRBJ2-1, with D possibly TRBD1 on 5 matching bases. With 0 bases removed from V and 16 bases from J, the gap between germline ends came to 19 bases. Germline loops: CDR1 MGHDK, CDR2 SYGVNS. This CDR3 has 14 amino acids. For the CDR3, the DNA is TGTGCCAGCAGTGAATATGGGCAGGGTGCCAGTGTCTTCTTC. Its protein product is CASSEYGQGASVFF.

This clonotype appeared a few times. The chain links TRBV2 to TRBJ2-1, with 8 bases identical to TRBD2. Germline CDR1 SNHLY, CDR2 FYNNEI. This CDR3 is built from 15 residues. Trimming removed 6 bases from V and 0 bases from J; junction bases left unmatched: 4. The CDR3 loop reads CASRAGTSSYNEQFF. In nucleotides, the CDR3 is TGTGCCAGCAGGGCCGGGACTAGCTCCTACAATGAGCAGTTCTTC. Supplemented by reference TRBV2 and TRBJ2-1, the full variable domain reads EPEVTQTPSHQVTQMGQEVILRCVPISNHLYFYWYRQILGQKVEFLVSFYNNEISEKSEIFDDQFSVERPDGSNFTLKIRSTKLEDSAMYFCASRAGTSSYNEQFFGPGTRLTVL.

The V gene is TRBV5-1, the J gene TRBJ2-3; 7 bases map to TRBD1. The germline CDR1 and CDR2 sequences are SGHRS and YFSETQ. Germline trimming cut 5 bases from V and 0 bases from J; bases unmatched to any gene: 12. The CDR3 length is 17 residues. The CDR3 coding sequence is TGCGCCAGCAGTCCATATTCAGGGGGTCCTAGCACAGATACGCAGTATTTT. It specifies CASSPYSGGPSTDTQYF.

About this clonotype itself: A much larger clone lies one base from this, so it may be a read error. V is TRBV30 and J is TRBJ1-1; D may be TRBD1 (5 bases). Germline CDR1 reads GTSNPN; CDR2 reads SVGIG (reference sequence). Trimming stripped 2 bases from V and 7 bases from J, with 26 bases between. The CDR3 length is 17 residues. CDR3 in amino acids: CAWSPRRGRSVRIEAFF. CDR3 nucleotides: TGTGCCTGGAGTCCCAGGCGGGGCCGGAGTGTTAGGATTGAAGCTTTCTTT.

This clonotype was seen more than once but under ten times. CDR3 amino acids: CASSRGQGSTRAFF. The CDR3 nucleotides read TGTGCCAGCAGCAGAGGACAGGGAAGCACTCGGGCTTTCTTT. The chain couples TRBV12-3 or TRBV12-4 to TRBJ1-1, with 8 positions matching TRBD1. V lost 6 bases, J lost 11 bases, and 14 bases stayed unmatched. This CDR3 has 14 amino acids.

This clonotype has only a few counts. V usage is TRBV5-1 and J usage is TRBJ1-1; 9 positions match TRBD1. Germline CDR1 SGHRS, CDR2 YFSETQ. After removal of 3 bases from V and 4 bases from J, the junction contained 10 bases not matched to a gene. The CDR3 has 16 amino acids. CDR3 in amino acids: CASSSAPNRGRTEAFF. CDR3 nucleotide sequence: TGCGCCAGCAGCTCCGCTCCTAACAGGGGGCGCACTGAAGCTTTCTTT.

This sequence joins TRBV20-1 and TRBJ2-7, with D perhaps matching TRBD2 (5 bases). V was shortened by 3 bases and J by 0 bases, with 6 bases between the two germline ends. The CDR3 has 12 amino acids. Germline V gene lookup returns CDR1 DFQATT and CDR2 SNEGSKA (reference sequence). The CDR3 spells CSARAGSYEQYF. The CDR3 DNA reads TGCAGTGCTAGGGCGGGCTCCTACGAGCAGTACTTC.

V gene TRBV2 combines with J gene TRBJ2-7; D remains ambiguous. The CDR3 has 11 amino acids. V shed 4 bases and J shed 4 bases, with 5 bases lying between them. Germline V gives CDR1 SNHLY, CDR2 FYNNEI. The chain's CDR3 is CASSVQYEQYF. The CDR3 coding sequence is TGTGCCAGCAGTGTCCAATACGAGCAGTACTTC.

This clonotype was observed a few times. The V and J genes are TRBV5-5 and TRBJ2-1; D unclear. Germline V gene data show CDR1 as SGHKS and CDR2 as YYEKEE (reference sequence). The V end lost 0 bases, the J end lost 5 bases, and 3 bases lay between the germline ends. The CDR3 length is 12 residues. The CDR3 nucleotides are TGTGCCAGCAGCTTGGCCCACAATGAGCAGTTCTTC. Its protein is CASSLAHNEQFF.

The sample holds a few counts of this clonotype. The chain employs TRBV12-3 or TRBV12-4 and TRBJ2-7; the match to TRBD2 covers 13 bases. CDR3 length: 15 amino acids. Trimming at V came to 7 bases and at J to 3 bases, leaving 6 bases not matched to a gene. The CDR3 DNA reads TGTGCCAGCACCGAGGGACTAGCGGGAAACTACGAGCAGTACTTC. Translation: CASTEGLAGNYEQYF.

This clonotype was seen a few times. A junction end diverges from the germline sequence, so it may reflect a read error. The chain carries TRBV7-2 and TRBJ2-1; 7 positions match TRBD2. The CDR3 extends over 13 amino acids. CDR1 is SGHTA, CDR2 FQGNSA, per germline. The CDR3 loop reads CASTRSRLGRGIF. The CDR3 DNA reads TGTGCCAGCACCCGATCTAGGCTCGGGCGGGGGATCTTC.

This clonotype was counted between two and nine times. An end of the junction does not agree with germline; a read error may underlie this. CDR3 region: CSVRTNYGYTF. The CDR3 DNA is TGCAGTGTTAGAACTAACTATGGCTACACCTTC. This rearrangement joins TRBV20-1 to TRBJ1-2, with unresolved D. CDR3 length: 11 amino acids. Germline lookup yields CDR1 DFQATT and CDR2 SNEGSKA (reference sequence).

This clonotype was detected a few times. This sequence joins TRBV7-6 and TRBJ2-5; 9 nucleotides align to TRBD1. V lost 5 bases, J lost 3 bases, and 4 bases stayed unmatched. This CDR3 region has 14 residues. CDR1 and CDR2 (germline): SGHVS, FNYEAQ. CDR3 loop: CASSRRTGEETQYF. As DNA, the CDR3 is TGTGCCAGCAGCCGACGGACAGGGGAAGAGACCCAGTACTTC.

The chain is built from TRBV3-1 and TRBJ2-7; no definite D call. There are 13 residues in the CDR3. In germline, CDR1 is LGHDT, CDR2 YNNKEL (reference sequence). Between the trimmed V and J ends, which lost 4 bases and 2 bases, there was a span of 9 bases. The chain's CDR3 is CASSLTVTYEQYF. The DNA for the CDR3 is TGTGCCAGCAGCCTCACAGTTACCTACGAGCAGTACTTC.

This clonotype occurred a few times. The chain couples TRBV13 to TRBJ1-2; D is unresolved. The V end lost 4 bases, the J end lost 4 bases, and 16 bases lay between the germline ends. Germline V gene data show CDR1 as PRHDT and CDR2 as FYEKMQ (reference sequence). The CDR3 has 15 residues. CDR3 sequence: CASSSKLEGLYGYTF. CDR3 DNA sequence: TGTGCCAGCAGCTCCAAATTGGAGGGTCTCTATGGCTACACCTTC.